This T cell receptor (beta chain) was documented in a study of response to subunit inactivated influenza vaccine. This clonotype was seen many times. Its target is not known. MiXCR was run by TCRdb on the RT-PCR reads, yielding one entry per CDR3 protein. The repertoire holds about 700,000 distinct CDR3 sequences, roughly 14% seen once, with around 7.3% in the top ten. Germline CDR1 is SQVTM and CDR2 is ANQGSEA. Deletions cut 3 bases from V and 0 bases from J, with 12 bases between. The CDR3 sequence is 15 residues long. Study-wide results and limits: Authors suggested each seasonal influenza vaccination recruits few new T cells.

This TCR was recovered from a man in his fifties who received an inactivated influenza vaccine. The V and J genes are TRBV29-1 and TRBJ2-1; TRBD2 might be the D (6 bases). The sample was PBMCs from blood, taken around 15 days before vaccination. The DNA for the CDR3 is TGCAGCGTTGAGACGGGGGAGCGCTCCTACAATGAGCAGTTCTTC. Residues: CSVETGERSYNEQFF.